This TCR beta chain was recovered during a study of low-dose radiotherapy and immunotherapy resistance in tumors. Study-level background: Cohort 2, a group dosed every two weeks at 1 Gy per fraction, received 13 Gy in total over 26 weeks.

This CDR3 comprises 16 residues. TRAV- and TRBV-specific primers, spanning alpha and beta chains, primed first-strand cDNA. TCRs were put through roughly 19 PCR cycles of amplification with Phusion. A constant-region primer and the V-primer adapter served as the primer pair. MiXCR, run by TCRdb on the reads, gives a single entry per CDR3 protein. The sample carries 8,500 to 10,000 distinct CDR3 sequences, approximately 40% recorded once. Patients qualified if they had advanced solid tumors that lacked tumor-infiltrating lymphocytes. V is TRBV21-1 and J is TRBJ2-7; TRBD2 was called by the table and not checked on the DNA. TRBV21-1 is a listed pseudogene. The receptor comes from a human donor with advanced metastatic prostate, ovarian, gallbladder or colorectal cancer (not recorded which). This table probably holds off-target reads from a library built for another chain. The CDR3, as DNA: TGTGCCACCTGCATAAAGGGAGCGGTCGGGCTCTACGAGCAGTACTTC. Its translation is CATCIKGAVGLYEQYF.